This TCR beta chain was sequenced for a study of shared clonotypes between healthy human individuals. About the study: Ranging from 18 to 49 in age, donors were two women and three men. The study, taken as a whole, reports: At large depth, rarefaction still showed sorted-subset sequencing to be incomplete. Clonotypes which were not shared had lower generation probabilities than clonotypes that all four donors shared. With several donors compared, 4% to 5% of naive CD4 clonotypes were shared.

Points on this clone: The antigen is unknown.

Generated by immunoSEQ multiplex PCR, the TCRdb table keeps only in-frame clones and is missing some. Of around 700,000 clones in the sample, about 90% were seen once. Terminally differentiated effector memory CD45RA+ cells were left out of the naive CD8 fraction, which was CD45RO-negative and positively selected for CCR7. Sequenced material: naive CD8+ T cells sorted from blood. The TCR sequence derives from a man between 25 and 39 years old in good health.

In nucleotides, the CDR3 is TGTGCCAGCAGTTTCCTACAGCACAATCAGCCCCAGCATTTT. Translation: CASSFLQHNQPQHF. The rearrangement uses TRBV28 and TRBJ1-5; D is uncertain. Germline V gene lookup returns CDR1 MDHEN and CDR2 SYDVKM. Trimming took off 3 bases at V and 3 bases at J, with 9 bases between the two ends. This CDR3 comprises 14 residues.